This paragraph reports one TCR beta chain. Its antigen is unknown. This entry is derived from a study of T cell repertoires in cytomegalovirus infection. One entry per CDR3 protein results from TCRdb running MiXCR on the reads. The sample carries 86,000 or so distinct CDR3 sequences, 24% recorded once. Trimming took off 0 bases at V and 5 bases at J, with 15 bases between the two ends. Germline CDR1 SGDLS, CDR2 YYNGEE. The CDR3 is made up of 16 amino acids. The origin of this receptor is a human donor in good health (CMV status not recorded). Some clones in this sample may be carry-over from other donors' samples. The chain couples TRBV9 to TRBJ2-4, with TRBD2 as a possible D gene (6 bases). The sequencing here drew on CD8+ T cells from cultured PBMCs, taken from culture after CMV antigen stimulation. The CDR3 DNA sequence: TGTGCCAGCAGCGTAGATAACCGACTAGGGGAAAACATTCAGTACTTC. It specifies CASSVDNRLGENIQYF.